The rows below give T cell receptor beta chains drawn from one sample of a study of blood T cell repertoires in COVID-19. This table comes from immunoSEQ multiplex PCR, and its TCRdb copy is limited to in-frame clones, with some not included. The sample records about 370,000 clones, 85% to 90% being singletons. The sequencing sample was made of PBMCs or T cells enriched from blood (not recorded which). The receptors originated from a man aged 18 to 29 who had recovered from COVID-19. CDR3s include the opening cysteine and the closing phenylalanine or tryptophan. The D gene is left open where the match is weak. Expanded clones get a size class; other rows say once, few or many, or leave the size out.

V gene	clone size	D gene	J gene	CDR3 length	CDR3 protein	CDR3 DNA
TRBV30	-	-	TRBJ1-1	14	CAWSVGGVSTEAFF	TGTGCCTGGAGTGTGGGGGGGGTCAGCACTGAAGCTTTCTTT
TRBV28	-	-	TRBJ2-6	15	CASSSTGYGANVLTF	TGTGCCAGCAGTTCCACAGGGTATGGGGCCAACGTCCTGACTTTC
TRBV5-4	-	TRBD1	TRBJ2-5	16	CASSLGGTGWIGTQYF	TGTGCCAGCAGCTTGGGAGGGACAGGGTGGATAGGAACCCAGTACTTC
TRBV5-1	once	-	TRBJ2-7	13	CASSFGFPYEQYF	TGCGCCAGCAGCTTCGGGTTCCCCTACGAGCAGTACTTC
TRBV11-1	-	-	TRBJ2-3	14	CASSLATGTDTQYF	TGTGCCAGCAGCTTAGCGACAGGAACAGATACGCAGTATTTT
TRBV10-2	-	TRBD2	TRBJ2-7	14	CASKRLAGAYEQYF	TGCGCCAGCAAGCGACTAGCGGGAGCCTACGAGCAGTACTTC
TRBV11-2	-	-	TRBJ2-7	13	CASSPGQEGEQYF	TGTGCCAGCAGCCCGGGGCAGGAGGGCGAGCAGTACTTC
TRBV11-2	-	TRBD2	TRBJ2-1	19	CASSFPRTTSGSSYNEQFF	TGTGCCAGCAGCTTCCCCCGAACGACTAGCGGGAGTTCCTACAATGAGCAGTTCTTC
TRBV14	-	-	TRBJ1-2	13	CASSQGDFYGYTF	TGTGCCAGCAGCCAAGGGGACTTTTATGGCTACACCTTC
TRBV10-2	-	TRBD2	TRBJ2-3	15	CASRAGLAGGDTQYF	TGCGCCAGCAGGGCCGGACTAGCGGGGGGGGATACGCAGTATTTT
TRBV5-8	-	-	TRBJ2-4	15	CATLRDPIAKNIQYF	TGTGCCACCTTGCGGGACCCGATAGCCAAAAACATTCAGTACTTC
TRBV10-3	-	TRBD1	TRBJ2-2	16	CAISDSTGGVTGELFF	TGTGCCATCAGTGACTCGACAGGGGGAGTAACCGGGGAGCTGTTTTTT
TRBV11-2	-	-	TRBJ2-5	13	CASSLRGKETQYF	TGTGCCAGCAGCTTGAGGGGGAAAGAGACCCAGTACTTC
TRBV7-6	-	TRBD2	TRBJ2-7	16	CASSSPRSGSSYEQYF	TGTGCCAGCAGCTCCCCGCGTAGCGGGAGCTCCTACGAGCAGTACTTC
TRBV18	-	TRBD2	TRBJ2-2	16	CASSPPASGIAGELFF	TGTGCCAGCTCACCGCCGGCTAGCGGGATAGCCGGGGAGCTGTTTTTT
TRBV11-3	-	TRBD2	TRBJ2-7	15	CASSSPGGYDYEQYF	TGTGCCAGCAGCTCCCCGGGGGGTTACGACTACGAGCAGTACTTC
TRBV5-1	-	TRBD1	TRBJ1-4	16	CASSLRQGAANEKLFF	TGCGCCAGCAGCTTACGACAGGGGGCGGCTAATGAAAAACTGTTTTTT
TRBV28	-	TRBD1	TRBJ1-2	14	CASSLTGVYYGYTF	TGTGCCAGCAGTTTAACAGGGGTTTACTATGGCTACACCTTC
TRBV5-1	-	-	TRBJ2-3	14	CASSFENSGDTQYF	TGCGCCAGCAGCTTCGAAAATAGCGGAGATACGCAGTATTTT
TRBV9	-	-	TRBJ2-1	16	CASSAFGVVDTNEQFF	TGTGCCAGCAGCGCCTTCGGTGTTGTAGACACCAATGAGCAGTTCTTC
TRBV2	-	-	TRBJ1-1	13	CASRADRNTEAFF	TGTGCCAGCAGGGCGGACAGGAACACTGAAGCTTTCTTT
TRBV11-2	once	TRBD1	TRBJ1-1	13	CASSAGQGLVAFF	TGTGCCAGCAGCGCGGGACAGGGTCTTGTAGCTTTCTTT